This T cell receptor beta chain was sequenced for a study of shared clonotypes between healthy human individuals. Study findings and constraints: The rarefaction results pointed to incomplete sorted-subset sequencing despite large depth.

The healthy adult donors were HIV-negative and reported no recent acute infections or vaccinations. V lost 3 bases to trimming and J lost 5 bases, with 15 bases between them. CDR1 is SGHKS and CDR2 is YYEKEE in the germline V gene (reference sequence). The CDR3 contains 14 residues. In the sorted-subset replicate PCRs, around 200 ng DNA, tens of thousands of T cell genomes, was used. Produced via immunoSEQ multiplex PCR; TCRdb's table is partial and in-frame only. Found here are about 1.1 million clones, around 78% of them singletons; the top ten hold 0.4% to 0.55%. With respect to this clone: Antigen: not known.

The chain has TRBV5-5 and TRBJ2-7; D is ambiguous. Sequenced sample: memory CD4+ T cells from PBMCs. The subset was: CD45RA-negative fraction. This clonotype was sampled from a man between 18 and 29 years old in good health. Some clones in this sample may be carry-over from other donors' samples. Here the CDR3 reads CASSSSSTPHEQYF. The CDR3 region has the DNA TGTGCCAGCAGCTCGTCTTCGACCCCCCACGAGCAGTACTTC.